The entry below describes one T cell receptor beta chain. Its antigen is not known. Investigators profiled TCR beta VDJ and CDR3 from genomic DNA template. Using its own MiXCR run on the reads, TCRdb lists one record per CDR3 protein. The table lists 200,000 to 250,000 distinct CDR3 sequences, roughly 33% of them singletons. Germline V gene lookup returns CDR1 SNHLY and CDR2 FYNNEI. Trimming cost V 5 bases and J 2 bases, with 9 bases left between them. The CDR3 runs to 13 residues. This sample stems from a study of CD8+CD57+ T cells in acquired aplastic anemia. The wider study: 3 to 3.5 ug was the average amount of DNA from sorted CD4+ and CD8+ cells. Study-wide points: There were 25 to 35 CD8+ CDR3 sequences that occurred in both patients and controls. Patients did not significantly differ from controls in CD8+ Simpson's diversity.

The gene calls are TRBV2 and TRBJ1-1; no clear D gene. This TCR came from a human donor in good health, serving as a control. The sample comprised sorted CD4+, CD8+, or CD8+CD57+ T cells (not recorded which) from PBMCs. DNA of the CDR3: TGTGCCAGCAGTACTGAGACAAACACTGAAGCTTTCTTT. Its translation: CASSTETNTEAFF.